The T cell receptor (beta chain) described here comes from a study of siplizumab effects on memory and regulatory T cells. Notes on the study in general: Naive T cells, seemingly more diverse than memory cells, seemed major alloresponse contributors. Proliferating clones, CD4+ or CD8+, lacked an assignable naive or memory phenotype in roughly 80-96% of cases. In siplizumab conditions, mappable alloreactive CD4+ clones averaged approximately 69% Treg-derived, against under 30% in controls. For siplizumab cultures, the suppressive function of their proliferating Tregs was not confirmed.

With respect to this clone: What it recognizes is unknown.

V was shortened by 5 bases and J by 3 bases, with 10 bases between the two germline ends. In germline, CDR1 is MNHEY, CDR2 SMNVEV (reference sequence). This CDR3 comprises 13 residues. TCRdb keeps only in-frame clones here, not all; method: immunoSEQ multiplex PCR. The table has around 61,000 clones, around 98% seen once. Input material: naive CD8+ T cells sorted from blood. This TCR was sampled from a human donor in good health. The chain joins TRBV27 to TRBJ1-1; D gene uncertain. The CDR3 DNA follows: TGTGCCAGCAGTCATCAGCCTCACACTGAAGCTTTCTTT. It specifies CASSHQPHTEAFF.